This TCR beta chain is from a study of monozygotic twins with inflammatory bowel disease. TCRdb reprocessed the 5' RACE reads and keeps a single row for each CDR3 protein, giving no DNA. This table holds 440,000 or so distinct CDR3 sequences. This CDR3 spans 15 amino acids. Germline V lookup: CDR1 SGHRS, CDR2 YFSETQ. Sequenced sample: blood. The J gene is TRBJ2-7, the V gene TRBV5-1. The receptor's source is a human donor with ulcerative colitis or Crohn's disease, or a healthy co-twin of an affected twin (not recorded which). Here the CDR3 reads CASSLAQDRSYEQYF.